The 22 T cell receptor beta chains given below trace back to one sample, sequenced in a study of T cell repertoires in cytomegalovirus infection (dated by TCRdb to between 2018 and 2020). This sample was sequenced with an Illumina HiSeq 1500. TCRdb itself trimmed the public reads at Q25 with fastp, ran MiXCR and retained productive beta chains. A single entry per CDR3 protein holds the most common genes and DNA from its merged rows. This sample is represented by 110,000 or so distinct CDR3 sequences; around 30% of them were singletons. The ten largest clonotypes hold 35% to 50% of the sample. The treatment or condition label, as the study defines it: in vitro stimulation with specific CMV peptide epitopes to enrich CMV-specific T cells. The antigens for these receptors are not known. Sequences were derived from CD8+ T cells from cultured PBMCs, sampled from culture after CMV antigen stimulation. The receptor source for this set is a human donor in good health (CMV status not recorded). Some clones in this sample may be carry-over from other donors' samples.

This clonotype was counted a few times. The V call is TRBV7-9, the J call TRBJ2-5; no firm D call. The germline CDR1 and CDR2 sequences are SEHNR and FQNEAQ (reference sequence). CDR3 size: 12 residues. V was pared by 5 bases and J by 9 bases, with 13 bases between. The CDR3 nucleotides are TGTGCCAGCAGCCACGACCCTAGATCCCAGTACTTC. Protein sequence: CASSHDPRSQYF.

The CDR3 DNA reads as TGTGCCAGCAGCTTGGTAGGGGGCGTTAGATCACCCCTCCACTTT. Translation: CASSLVGGVRSPLHF. The gene calls are TRBV5-6 and TRBJ1-6, with TRBD1 identical over 7 bases. Germline assignment: CDR1 SGHDT and CDR2 YYEEEE. With 0 bases clipped from V and 10 bases from J, the junction kept 7 bases outside the gene matches. This CDR3 is 15 amino acids long.

This clonotype occurred a few times. The V gene is TRBV7-2, the J gene TRBJ2-5, with 10 bases aligning to TRBD2. Unmatched junction bases numbered 7, after V lost 3 bases and J lost 0 bases. Germline assignment: CDR1 SGHTA and CDR2 FQGNSA. The CDR3 has 17 amino acids. CDR3 in amino acids: CASSLGLAPIYQETQYF. CDR3 coding DNA: TGTGCCAGCAGCTTGGGACTAGCGCCAATATACCAAGAGACCCAGTACTTC.

This chain uses TRBV5-4 with TRBJ1-2; D unclear. Germline CDR1 is SGHNT and CDR2 is YYREEE (reference sequence). Between the trimmed V and J ends, which lost 1 base and 4 bases, there was a span of 11 bases. CDR3 length: 14 amino acids. The CDR3 bases are TGTGCCAGCAGCTTGCGGCAGCAGCTCTATGGCTACACCTTC. This encodes CASSLRQQLYGYTF.

V is TRBV6-2 or TRBV6-3 and J is TRBJ2-3, with D possibly TRBD2 on 6 matching bases. CDR3 size: 13 residues. The germline V gene encodes CDR1 MNHEY and CDR2 SVGEGT. Trimming removed 0 bases at V and 8 bases at J, with 9 bases between. CDR3 in amino acids: CASSYSLGGTQYF. The CDR3 DNA is TGTGCCAGCAGTTACTCTTTGGGAGGTACGCAGTATTTT.

This clonotype was detected only once. The V call is TRBV19, the J call TRBJ1-5, with D unclear. The germline V gene encodes CDR1 LNHDA and CDR2 SQIVND (reference sequence). V was trimmed by 3 bases and J by 0 bases, leaving 9 bases between them. The CDR3 consists of 15 residues. In DNA form, the CDR3 reads TGTGCCAGTAGTATTGTGGGAAATAGCAATCAGCCCCAGCATTTT. Protein product: CASSIVGNSNQPQHF.

This clonotype was seen ten or more times. The chain has TRBV7-3 and TRBJ2-1; TRBD1 might be the D (5 bases). This CDR3 is 14 amino acids long. With 5 bases removed from V and 9 bases from J, the gap between germline ends came to 17 bases. Germline-derived CDR1 and CDR2 are SGHTA and FQGTGA. The CDR3 coding sequence is TGTGCCAGCAGCCCAATGGCAGGGTACGGTGAGCAGTTCTTC. Amino acid sequence: CASSPMAGYGEQFF.

This clonotype has a handful of counts. This chain connects TRBV7-6 to TRBJ1-5; 8 bases match TRBD1. J lost 6 bases, V lost 5 bases, and 6 bases had no gene match. This CDR3 spans 14 amino acids. In germline, CDR1 is SGHVS, CDR2 FNYEAQ. The CDR3, as DNA: TGTGCCAGCAGCCCACAGGGGGTGAGTCAGCCCCAGCATTTT. It codes for CASSPQGVSQPQHF.

This chain uses TRBV11-1 with TRBJ2-1; TRBD2 matches 13 bases. This CDR3 region has 17 residues. CDR1 is SGHAT, CDR2 FQDESV, per germline (reference sequence). V shed 4 bases and J 8 bases; nucleotides not matched to a gene: 11. Here the CDR3 reads CASSYGLAGALLDEQFF. The CDR3 coding sequence is TGTGCCAGCAGCTATGGACTAGCGGGGGCCCTCTTGGATGAGCAGTTCTTC.

The chain carries TRBV5-1 and TRBJ2-1, with D possibly being TRBD1 or TRBD2 (5 bases each). The germline V gene has CDR1 SGHRS and CDR2 YFSETQ. V lost 8 bases to trimming and J lost 7 bases, with 19 bases between them. The CDR3 has 14 residues. The CDR3 reads CASTPGPTTNEQFF. The CDR3 DNA reads TGCGCCAGTACCCCGGGACCAACGACAAATGAGCAGTTCTTC.

V and J are TRBV7-6 and TRBJ2-3; D may be TRBD1 (5 bases). V shed 5 bases and J shed 4 bases, with 16 bases lying between them. The CDR3 runs to 15 residues. Germline loops: CDR1 SGHVS, CDR2 FNYEAQ. CDR3 residues: CASSGISGRADTQYF. As DNA, the CDR3 is TGTGCCAGCAGCGGAATATCAGGGCGCGCAGATACGCAGTATTTT.

The V gene is TRBV4-1, the J gene TRBJ1-5; D gene ambiguous. The CDR3 totals 17 residues. V shed 1 base and J shed 2 bases, with 15 bases lying between them. The germline gives CDR1 MGHRA, CDR2 YSYEKL. CDR3 in DNA: TGCGCCAGCAGCCAAGCCCCCGACGCAGGCGGCAATCAGCCCCAGCATTTT. The encoded protein is CASSQAPDAGGNQPQHF.

This chain links TRBV19 with TRBJ1-5; D is perhaps TRBD1 (5 bases). Germline CDR1 reads LNHDA; CDR2 reads SQIVND (reference sequence). V lost 3 bases and J lost 1, with 7 bases in between. The CDR3 contains 14 residues. The DNA of the CDR3 is TGTGCCAGTAGTATCGGGGGGAGCAATCAGCCCCAGCATTTT. It is translated as CASSIGGSNQPQHF.

This clonotype was found a few times. The V gene is TRBV27, the J gene TRBJ2-1, with TRBD1 matching over 11 bases. The CDR3 spans 15 residues. Germline assignment: CDR1 MNHEY and CDR2 SMNVEV (reference sequence). Losses at the gene ends were 3 bases for V and 6 bases for J; bases not matched to a gene: 4. The CDR3 DNA reads as TGTGCCAGCAGTTTGGGGACAGGGGGTGTCAATGAGCAGTTCTTC. Its protein product is CASSLGTGGVNEQFF.

This chain connects TRBV6-1 to TRBJ2-1; D is perhaps TRBD1 (6 bases). V shed 10 bases and J shed 4 bases, with 11 bases lying between them. Germline loops: CDR1 MNHNS, CDR2 SASEGT. This CDR3 has 12 residues. This chain's CDR3 is CATKQGYNEQFF. The CDR3 DNA sequence: TGTGCCACAAAACAGGGTTACAATGAGCAGTTCTTC.

This clonotype has more than one count but fewer than ten. The DNA for the CDR3 is TGTGCCAGCAGTTACTCTGGTTCCGACAGGCTCGCGTACGAGCAGTACTTC. As protein: CASSYSGSDRLAYEQYF. V usage is TRBV6-6 and J usage is TRBJ2-7, with D tentatively TRBD1 (6 bases). This CDR3 contains 17 residues. Deletions cut 0 bases from V and 4 bases from J, with 19 bases between. CDR1 and CDR2 (germline): MNHNY, SVGAGI (reference sequence).

The chain links TRBV19 to TRBJ1-5; D is unclear. Germline V gene sequence: CDR1 LNHDA, CDR2 SQIVND (reference sequence). V lost 2 bases to trimming and J lost 2 bases, with 10 bases between them. The CDR3 is made up of 15 amino acids. As DNA, the CDR3 is TGTGCCAGTAGTATACTCGCAGACGGCAATCAGCCCCAGCATTTT. Amino acid sequence: CASSILADGNQPQHF.

J is TRBJ2-1 and V is TRBV7-8; 7 bases line up with TRBD1. With 2 bases clipped from V and 0 bases from J, the junction kept 7 bases outside the gene matches. Germline CDR1 is SGHVS and CDR2 is FQNEAQ. The CDR3 sequence is 17 residues long. CDR3 nucleotide sequence: TGTGCCAGCAGCTTACCAGGACAGGTGAGCTCCTACAATGAGCAGTTCTTC. Its protein is CASSLPGQVSSYNEQFF.

This chain connects TRBV6-1 to TRBJ2-7, with D unresolved. CDR3 length equals 12 residues. Germline CDR1 and CDR2: MNHNS and SASEGT. Trimming took off 2 bases at V and 3 bases at J, with 5 bases between the two ends. CDR3 sequence: CASSEPSYEQYF. Written as DNA, the CDR3 is TGTGCCAGCAGTGAACCCAGCTACGAGCAGTACTTC.

This chain uses TRBV6-2 or TRBV6-3 with TRBJ1-5; D may be TRBD1 (6 bases). The germline V gene has CDR1 MNHEY and CDR2 SVGEGT. The ends were cut back, 5 bases at V and 6 bases at J, with 26 bases in the middle. CDR3 length equals 18 residues. The CDR3 sequence is CASSDTPVAGALAQPQHF. For the CDR3, the DNA is TGTGCCAGCAGTGACACGCCGGTTGCAGGGGCCCTGGCTCAGCCCCAGCATTTT.

The chain has TRBV27 and TRBJ2-7; TRBD2 matches 13 bases. The CDR3 has 16 amino acids. Losses at the gene ends were 7 bases for V and 3 bases for J; bases not matched to a gene: 9. In germline, CDR1 is MNHEY, CDR2 SMNVEV (reference sequence). The CDR3 nucleotides read TGTGCCAGCAACCCACTAGCGGGGGGGCACCGCTACGAGCAGTACTTC. Translating it yields CASNPLAGGHRYEQYF.

This clonotype was counted only a few times. The chain links TRBV4-1 to TRBJ2-7; tentative D call: TRBD1 (5 bases). Trimming left V 0 bases short and J 3 bases short, with 9 bases between. Germline-derived CDR1 and CDR2 are MGHRA and YSYEKL. CDR3 length: 14 residues. In DNA, the CDR3 is TGCGCCAGCAGCCAAGATATTCAGGGCTACGAGCAGTACTTC. It codes for CASSQDIQGYEQYF.